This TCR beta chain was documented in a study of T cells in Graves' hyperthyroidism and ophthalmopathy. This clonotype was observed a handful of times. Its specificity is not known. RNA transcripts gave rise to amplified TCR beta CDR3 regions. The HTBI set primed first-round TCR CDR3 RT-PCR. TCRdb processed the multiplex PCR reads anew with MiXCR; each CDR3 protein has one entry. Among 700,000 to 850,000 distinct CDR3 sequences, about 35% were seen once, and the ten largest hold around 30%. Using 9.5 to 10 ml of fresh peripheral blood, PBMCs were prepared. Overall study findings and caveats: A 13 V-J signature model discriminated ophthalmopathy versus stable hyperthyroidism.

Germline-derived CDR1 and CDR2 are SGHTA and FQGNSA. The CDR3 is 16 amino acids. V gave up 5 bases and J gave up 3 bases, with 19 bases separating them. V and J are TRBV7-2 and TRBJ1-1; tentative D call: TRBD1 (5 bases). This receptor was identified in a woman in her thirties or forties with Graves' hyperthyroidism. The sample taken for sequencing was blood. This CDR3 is CASSQDPQGVDTEAFF. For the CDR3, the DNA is TGTGCCAGCAGCCAAGATCCCCAGGGCGTGGACACTGAAGCTTTCTTT.